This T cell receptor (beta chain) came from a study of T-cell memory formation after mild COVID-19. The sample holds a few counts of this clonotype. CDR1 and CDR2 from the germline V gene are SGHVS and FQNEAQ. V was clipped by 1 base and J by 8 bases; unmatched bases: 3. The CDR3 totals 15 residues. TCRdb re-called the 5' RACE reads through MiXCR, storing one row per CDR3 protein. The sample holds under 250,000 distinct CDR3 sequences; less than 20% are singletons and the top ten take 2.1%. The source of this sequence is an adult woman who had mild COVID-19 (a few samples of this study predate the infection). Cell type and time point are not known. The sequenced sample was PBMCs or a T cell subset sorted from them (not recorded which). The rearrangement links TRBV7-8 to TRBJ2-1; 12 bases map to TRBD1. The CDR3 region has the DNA TGTGCCAGCAGCTTAGGGGACAGGGGGCTCGATGAGCAGTTCTTC. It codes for CASSLGDRGLDEQFF.